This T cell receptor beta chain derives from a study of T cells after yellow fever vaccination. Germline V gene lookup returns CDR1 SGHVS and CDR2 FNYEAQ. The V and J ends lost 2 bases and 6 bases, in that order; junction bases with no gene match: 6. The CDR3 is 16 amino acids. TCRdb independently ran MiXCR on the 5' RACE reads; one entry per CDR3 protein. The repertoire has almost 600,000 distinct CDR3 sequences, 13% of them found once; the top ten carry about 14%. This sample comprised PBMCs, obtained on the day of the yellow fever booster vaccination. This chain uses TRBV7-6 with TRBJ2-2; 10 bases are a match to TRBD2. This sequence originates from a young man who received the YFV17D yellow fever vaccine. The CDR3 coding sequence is TGTGCCAGCAGCTTATATAGCGGGAGGCGGCCCGGGGAGCTGTTTTTT. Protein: CASSLYSGRRPGELFF.